The 23 T cell receptor beta chains presented below share a single source sample, sequenced in a study of T cells after yellow fever vaccination. TCRdb re-derived calls from the 5' RACE reads in MiXCR, one entry per CDR3 protein. The data hold fewer than 450,000 distinct CDR3 sequences, with less than 9.5% observed a single time. The sample in question was PBMCs, obtained around 45 days after the first yellow fever vaccination. All receptors come from a man aged 18 to 30 who received the YFV17D yellow fever vaccine.

This clonotype was detected only a few times. The chain combines TRBV24-1 with TRBJ2-3, with 9 bases fitting TRBD1. The germline CDR1 and CDR2 sequences are KGHDR and SFDVKD. The CDR3 is made up of 15 amino acids. V shed 4 bases, J shed 4 bases, and the junction held 5 bases outside the gene matches. CDR3 protein: CATSDRDRVSDTQYF. The CDR3 DNA is TGTGCCACCAGTGACCGGGACAGGGTTTCAGATACGCAGTATTTT.

This clonotype appeared many times. J is TRBJ1-2 and V is TRBV5-4; D might be TRBD1 (6 bases). The germline V gene has CDR1 SGHNT and CDR2 YYREEE (reference sequence). CDR3 length equals 14 residues. V lost 4 bases and J 4 bases, leaving 14 bases between the germline ends. This CDR3 reads CASSLGQNLYGYTF. CDR3 sequence (DNA): TGTGCCAGCAGCCTAGGACAGAACCTCTATGGCTACACCTTC.

This sequence joins TRBV3-1 and TRBJ2-7; D gene ambiguous. Germline loops: CDR1 LGHDT, CDR2 YNNKEL (reference sequence). CDR3 size: 10 residues. The CDR3 nucleotides read TGTGCCAGCAGCCAACCGGGTCTTCCCGTC. Protein product: CASSQPGLPV.

With respect to this clonotype: A much larger clone is a single base away; this may be a read error. The chain couples TRBV7-2 to TRBJ1-5; D not certain. Germline V gives CDR1 SGHTA, CDR2 FQGNSA. CDR3 length: 15 amino acids. The CDR3 DNA reads as TGTGCCAGCAGCCCCGGGAGTGCGGGCGGTCAGCCCCATCATTTT. Its protein product is CASSPGSAGGQPHHF.

This clonotype has ten or more counts. The chain uses TRBV5-1 and TRBJ2-5, with no clear D. This CDR3 region has 14 residues. Germline CDR1 reads SGHRS; CDR2 reads YFSETQ. The V end was cut by 0 bases, the J end by 0 bases, with 6 bases between. The CDR3 loop is CASSLGYNQETQYF. The CDR3 DNA follows: TGCGCCAGCAGCTTGGGTTACAACCAAGAGACCCAGTACTTC.

The sample holds a few counts of this clonotype. The CDR3 DNA reads as TGTGCCAGCACCAACAGGGTCGGAACTGAAGCTTTCTTT. Amino acids: CASTNRVGTEAFF. The J gene is TRBJ1-1, the V gene TRBV2, with D possibly matching TRBD1 (6 bases). The CDR3 covers 13 residues. CDR1 SNHLY and CDR2 FYNNEI come from the germline V gene. V lost 7 bases to trimming and J lost 5 bases, with 14 bases between them. Filled out from reference TRBV2 and TRBJ1-1, the complete variable domain reads EPEVTQTPSHQVTQMGQEVILRCVPISNHLYFYWYRQILGQKVEFLVSFYNNEISEKSEIFDDQFSVERPDGSNFTLKIRSTKLEDSAMYFCASTNRVGTEAFFGQGTRLTVV.

This chain connects TRBV5-1 to TRBJ2-3, with D possibly being TRBD2 (7 bases). Per germline, CDR1 SGHRS and CDR2 YFSETQ. The CDR3 length is 16 residues. The V end lost 3 bases, the J end lost 0 bases, and 14 bases lay between the germline ends. Here the CDR3 reads CASSYNGGPSTDTQYF. The CDR3 nucleotides are TGCGCCAGCAGCTATAACGGGGGGCCTAGCACAGATACGCAGTATTTT.

This chain uses TRBV4-1 with TRBJ1-5, with 11 bases that match TRBD1. The germline V gene has CDR1 MGHRA and CDR2 YSYEKL. V shed 1 base, J shed 6 bases, and the junction held 8 bases outside the gene matches. CDR3 length: 17 residues. CDR3 sequence: CASSQVGQGVISQPQHF. The CDR3 DNA follows: TGCGCCAGCAGCCAAGTGGGACAGGGGGTCATCAGTCAGCCCCAGCATTTT.

There are a few counts of this clonotype. J is TRBJ2-5 and V is TRBV7-3; TRBD2 agrees at 11 bases. Germline CDR1 is SGHTA and CDR2 is FQGTGA. This CDR3 has 16 residues. V was clipped by 4 bases and J by 1 base; unmatched bases: 5. CDR3 nucleotides: TGTGCCAGCAGCTCCGGGACTAGCGGTTTCCAAGAGACCCAGTACTTC. Residues: CASSSGTSGFQETQYF. Complete variable domain (other parts from reference TRBV7-3 and TRBJ2-5): GAGVSQTPSNKVTEKGKYVELRCDPISGHTALYWYRQSLGQGPEFLIYFQGTGAADDSGLPNDRFFAVRPEGSVSTLKIQRTERGDSAVYLCASSSGTSGFQETQYFGPGTRLLVL.

The V and J genes are TRBV7-3 and TRBJ2-3; D unclear. This CDR3 spans 12 amino acids. The germline V gene has CDR1 SGHTA and CDR2 FQGTGA. V lost 7 bases to trimming and J lost 4 bases, with 9 bases between them. CDR3: CASTDIPDTQYF. CDR3 nucleotide sequence: TGTGCCAGCACTGACATCCCAGATACGCAGTATTTT. Full variable domain (remainder filled in from reference TRBV7-3 and TRBJ2-3): GAGVSQTPSNKVTEKGKYVELRCDPISGHTALYWYRQSLGQGPEFLIYFQGTGAADDSGLPNDRFFAVRPEGSVSTLKIQRTERGDSAVYLCASTDIPDTQYFGPGTRLTVL.

This clonotype has only a few counts. The genes are TRBV29-1 and TRBJ2-5, with a tentative D call TRBD1 (5 bases). Trimming cost V 4 bases and J 3 bases, with 12 bases left between them. From germline, CDR1 is SQVTM and CDR2 ANQGSEA. The CDR3 is 13 residues long. The CDR3 region is CSVVPTGEETQYF. The CDR3 nucleotides read TGCAGCGTTGTCCCTACAGGAGAAGAGACCCAGTACTTC.

This clonotype was seen more than once but under ten times. This chain connects TRBV5-1 to TRBJ1-4; D is ambiguous. CDR1 SGHRS and CDR2 YFSETQ come from the germline V gene. The CDR3 sequence is 15 residues long. V dropped 4 bases and J dropped 1 base, with 11 bases sitting between them. CDR3 sequence: CASSPDGRTNEKLFF. As DNA, the CDR3 is TGCGCCAGCAGCCCGGACGGACGAACTAATGAAAAACTGTTTTTT.

The chain recombines TRBV7-3 with TRBJ1-1, with D maybe TRBD1 (5 bases). CDR1 is SGHTA and CDR2 is FQGTGA in the germline V gene. The CDR3 spans 15 residues. The V and J ends lost 5 bases and 4 bases respectively, with 17 bases between them. CDR3 sequence: CASSLQAGTFTEAFF. CDR3 in DNA: TGTGCCAGCAGCCTACAGGCGGGAACCTTCACTGAAGCTTTCTTT. Combining the CDR3 with reference TRBV7-3 and TRBJ1-1 gives the whole variable domain GAGVSQTPSNKVTEKGKYVELRCDPISGHTALYWYRQSLGQGPEFLIYFQGTGAADDSGLPNDRFFAVRPEGSVSTLKIQRTERGDSAVYLCASSLQAGTFTEAFFGQGTRLTVV.

The chain combines TRBV4-3 with TRBJ1-6; TRBD1 agrees at 7 bases. Unmatched junction bases numbered 8, after V lost 4 bases and J lost 2 bases. Germline CDR1 LGHNA, CDR2 YSLEER. The CDR3 is 17 residues long. CDR3 protein: CASSPTSGTAYNSPLHF. The CDR3 DNA follows: TGCGCCAGCAGCCCCACCTCCGGGACAGCCTATAATTCACCCCTCCACTTT.

This clonotype has more than one count but fewer than ten. The chain carries TRBV5-1 and TRBJ1-1, with D uncertain. Germline V gene sequence: CDR1 SGHRS, CDR2 YFSETQ. The V end lost 0 bases, the J end lost 1 base, and 13 bases lay between the germline ends. There are 16 residues in the CDR3. CDR3 residues: CASSLAGRGSNTEAFF. The CDR3 coding sequence is TGCGCCAGCAGCTTGGCCGGACGGGGTTCGAACACTGAAGCTTTCTTT.

This clonotype has only a few counts. V is TRBV20-1 and J is TRBJ1-5; 8 nucleotides agree with TRBD1. The CDR3 consists of 12 residues. The V gene end was trimmed by 5 bases and the J gene end by 7 bases; junction bases not matched to a gene: 4. The germline V gene has CDR1 DFQATT and CDR2 SNEGSKA (reference sequence). In DNA form, the CDR3 reads TGCAGTGCTCAGGGGGCTGGACAGCCCCAGCATTTT. Encoded protein: CSAQGAGQPQHF.

The table lists this clonotype with a few counts. This chain connects TRBV5-1 to TRBJ2-5, with 11 bases matching TRBD2. Germline V gene lookup returns CDR1 SGHRS and CDR2 YFSETQ. With V trimmed by 4 bases and J by 2 bases, 7 bases remained unmatched. This CDR3 region has 16 residues. The CDR3 sequence is CASSPSGGILQETQYF. Written as DNA, the CDR3 is TGCGCCAGCAGCCCTAGCGGGGGGATCTTACAAGAGACCCAGTACTTC. The full variable domain, in which reference TRBV5-1 and TRBJ2-5 provide the parts outside the CDR3, is KAGVTQTPRYLIKTRGQQVTLSCSPISGHRSVSWYQQTPGQGLQFLFEYFSETQRNKGNFPGRFSGRQFSNSRSEMNVSTLELGDSALYLCASSPSGGILQETQYFGPGTRLLVL.

Only a few counts were recorded for this clonotype. The chain employs TRBV5-1 and TRBJ1-3; TRBD1 matches at 7 bases. With V trimmed by 4 bases and J by 0 bases, 10 bases remained unmatched. The length of the CDR3 is 17 residues. CDR1 SGHRS and CDR2 YFSETQ come from the germline V gene. The CDR3 loop is CASSLQGNLVSGNTIYF. CDR3 bases: TGCGCCAGCAGCCTACAGGGGAATCTTGTCTCTGGAAACACCATATATTTT.

This clonotype was observed a few times. The chain carries TRBV6-2 or TRBV6-3 and TRBJ2-4; 8 nucleotides align to TRBD2. The V gene end was trimmed by 2 bases and the J gene end by 0 bases; junction bases not matched to a gene: 9. Per germline, CDR1 MNHEY and CDR2 SVGEGT. The CDR3 spans 18 residues. The CDR3 region has the DNA TGTGCCAGCAGTTACGACCTTACGGGGGGGCTAGCCAAAAACATTCAGTACTTC. Translation gives CASSYDLTGGLAKNIQYF.

The chain links TRBV15 to TRBJ2-6, with D tentatively TRBD1 (5 bases). CDR1 is LNHNV and CDR2 is YYDKDF in the germline V gene (reference sequence). CDR3 length: 15 amino acids. V lost 4 bases and J lost 0, with 7 bases in between. The CDR3, as DNA: TGTGCCACCAGCACAGGGCACTCTGGGGCCAACGTCCTGACTTTC. It codes for CATSTGHSGANVLTF.

This chain connects TRBV7-9 to TRBJ2-1; the D gene is possibly TRBD2 (7 bases). In germline, CDR1 is SEHNR, CDR2 FQNEAQ (reference sequence). The CDR3 is made up of 17 amino acids. V lost 5 bases, J lost 5 bases, and 22 bases lay in between. The CDR3 DNA is TGTGCCAGCAGCCTCCAACGGGGGGCAGTATGGCACAATGAGCAGTTCTTC. This gives the protein CASSLQRGAVWHNEQFF.

V is TRBV24-1 and J is TRBJ2-5; D gene uncertain. V gave up 4 bases and J gave up 9 bases, with 17 bases separating them. The CDR3 is made up of 14 amino acids. CDR1 and CDR2 from the germline V gene are KGHDR and SFDVKD. The CDR3: CATSDPGRPAAQYF. The CDR3 nucleotides read TGTGCCACCAGTGACCCTGGACGGCCTGCGGCCCAGTACTTC.

J is TRBJ2-3 and V is TRBV4-1; TRBD2 agrees at 10 bases. This CDR3 contains 16 residues. Germline assignment: CDR1 MGHRA and CDR2 YSYEKL. With 5 bases clipped from V and 0 bases from J, the junction kept 5 bases outside the gene matches. Here the CDR3 reads CASSYLAGASTDTQYF. Here the CDR3 DNA reads TGCGCCAGCAGCTACCTAGCGGGGGCGAGCACAGATACGCAGTATTTT.